This section outlines one TCR beta chain sequence together with its context. The antigen is not known. Here immunoSEQ multiplex PCR was the method, and the copy in TCRdb shows in-frame clones only, minus some. The repertoire holds fewer than 600,000 clones, with about 88% as singletons. The entry originates in a study of Ad26.COV2.S vaccination and SARS-CoV-2 variants. The treatment: roughly 20 received Ad26.COV2.S at low or high dose, single or two shots; roughly five received placebo; per-sample allocation not given. Day 63 after the first vaccine or placebo injection was the time point for sampling. The vaccine antigen was prefusion-stabilized Wuhan SARS-CoV-2 spike. The study, taken as a whole, reports: An underestimation of total T cell responses may have resulted from the TCR breadth and depth analyses. Placebo recipients had lower spike-specific TCR breadth than vaccine recipients.

The clonotype originates from a person aged 18-65 years who received the Ad26.COV2.S COVID-19 vaccine or a placebo. The material was peripheral blood, obtained in a trial of Ad26.COV2.S vaccine versus placebo.

The CDR3 here is CASRPTGGPETQYF. CDR3 coding DNA: TGTGCCAGCAGACCCACAGGGGGCCCAGAGACCCAGTACTTC. The V gene is TRBV5-4, the J gene TRBJ2-5; 9 bases match TRBD1. With V trimmed by 5 bases and J by 4 bases, 6 bases remained unmatched. The CDR3 extends over 14 amino acids. Germline CDR1 is SGHNT and CDR2 is YYREEE (reference sequence).